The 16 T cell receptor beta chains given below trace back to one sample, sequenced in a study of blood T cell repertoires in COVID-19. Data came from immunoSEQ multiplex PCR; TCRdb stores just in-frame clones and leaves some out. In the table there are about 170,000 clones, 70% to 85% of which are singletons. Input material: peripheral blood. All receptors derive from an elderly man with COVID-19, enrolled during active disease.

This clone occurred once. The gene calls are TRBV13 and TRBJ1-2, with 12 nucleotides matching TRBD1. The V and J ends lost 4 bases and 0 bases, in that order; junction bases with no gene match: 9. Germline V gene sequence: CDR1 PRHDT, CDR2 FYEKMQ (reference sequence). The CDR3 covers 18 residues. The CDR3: CASSSLPGQGAANYGYTF. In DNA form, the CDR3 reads TGTGCCAGCAGCTCCCTACCGGGACAGGGGGCTGCTAACTATGGCTACACCTTC.

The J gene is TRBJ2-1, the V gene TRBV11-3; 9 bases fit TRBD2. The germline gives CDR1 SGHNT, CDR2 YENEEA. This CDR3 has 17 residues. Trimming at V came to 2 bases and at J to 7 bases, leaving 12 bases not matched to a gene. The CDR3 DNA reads TGTGCCAGCAGCTTACTCAGGGCCAGCGGGGGGCGGAATGAGCAGTTCTTC. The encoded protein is CASSLLRASGGRNEQFF.

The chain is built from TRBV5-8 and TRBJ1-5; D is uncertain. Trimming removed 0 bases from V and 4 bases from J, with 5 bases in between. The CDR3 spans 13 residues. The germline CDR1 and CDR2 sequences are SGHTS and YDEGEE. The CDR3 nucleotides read TGTGCCAGCAGCTTGGTACGGAATCAGCCCCAGCATTTT. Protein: CASSLVRNQPQHF.

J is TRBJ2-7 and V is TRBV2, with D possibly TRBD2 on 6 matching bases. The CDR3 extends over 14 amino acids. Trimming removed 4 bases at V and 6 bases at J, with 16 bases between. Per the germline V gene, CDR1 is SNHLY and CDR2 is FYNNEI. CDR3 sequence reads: CASSGSDGDFEQYF. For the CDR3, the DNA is TGTGCCAGCAGTGGATCCGACGGGGACTTCGAGCAGTACTTC.

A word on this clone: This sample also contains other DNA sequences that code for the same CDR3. The chain's CDR3 is CASSLGSQTQYF. CDR3 DNA sequence: TGCGCCAGCAGCTTGGGTAGCCAGACCCAGTACTTC. The chain links TRBV5-1 to TRBJ2-5; D is unresolved. The ends were cut back, 0 bases at V and 6 bases at J, with 6 bases in the middle. Per the germline V gene, CDR1 is SGHRS and CDR2 is YFSETQ. CDR3 length: 12 residues.

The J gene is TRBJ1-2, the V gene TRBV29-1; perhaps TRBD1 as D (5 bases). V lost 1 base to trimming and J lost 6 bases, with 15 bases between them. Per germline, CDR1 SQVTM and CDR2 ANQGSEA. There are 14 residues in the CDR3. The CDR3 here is CSVEATQGTNGYTF. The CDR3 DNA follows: TGCAGCGTTGAAGCCACCCAGGGAACCAATGGCTACACCTTC.

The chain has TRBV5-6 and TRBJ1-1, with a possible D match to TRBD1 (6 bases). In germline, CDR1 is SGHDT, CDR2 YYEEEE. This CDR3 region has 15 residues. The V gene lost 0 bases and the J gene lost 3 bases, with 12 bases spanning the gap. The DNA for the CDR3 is TGTGCCAGCAGCTTGGGGGGGCGAGGGGACACTGAAGCTTTCTTT. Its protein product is CASSLGGRGDTEAFF.

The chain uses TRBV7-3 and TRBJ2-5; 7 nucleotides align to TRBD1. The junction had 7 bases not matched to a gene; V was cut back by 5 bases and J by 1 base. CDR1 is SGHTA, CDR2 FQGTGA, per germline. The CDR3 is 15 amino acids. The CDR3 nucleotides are TGTGCCAGCAGCCCAGACAGGGCATTCCAAGAGACCCAGTACTTC. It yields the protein CASSPDRAFQETQYF.

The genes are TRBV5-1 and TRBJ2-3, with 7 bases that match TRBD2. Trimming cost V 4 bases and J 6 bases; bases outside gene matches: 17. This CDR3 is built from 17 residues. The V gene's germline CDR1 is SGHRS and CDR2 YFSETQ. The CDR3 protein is CASSPFVSGASRDTQYF. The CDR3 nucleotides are TGCGCCAGCAGCCCATTTGTCAGCGGGGCGTCAAGGGATACGCAGTATTTT. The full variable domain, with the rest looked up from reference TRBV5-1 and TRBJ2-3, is KAGVTQTPRYLIKTRGQQVTLSCSPISGHRSVSWYQQTPGQGLQFLFEYFSETQRNKGNFPGRFSGRQFSNSRSEMNVSTLELGDSALYLCASSPFVSGASRDTQYFGPGTRLTVL.

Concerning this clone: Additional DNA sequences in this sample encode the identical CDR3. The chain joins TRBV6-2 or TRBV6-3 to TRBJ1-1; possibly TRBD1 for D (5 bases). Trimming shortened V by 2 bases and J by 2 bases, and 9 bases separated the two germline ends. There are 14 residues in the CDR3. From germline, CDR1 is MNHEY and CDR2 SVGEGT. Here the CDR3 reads CASSYTGANTEAFF. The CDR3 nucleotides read TGTGCCAGCAGTTACACAGGTGCCAACACTGAAGCTTTCTTT.

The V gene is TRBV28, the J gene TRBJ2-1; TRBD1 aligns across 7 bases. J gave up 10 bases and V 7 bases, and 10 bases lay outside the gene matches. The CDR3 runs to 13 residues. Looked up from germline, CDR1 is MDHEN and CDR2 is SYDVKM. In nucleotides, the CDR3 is TGTGCCAGCAACCCGGGACAGCCAAGGGAGCAGTTCTTC. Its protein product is CASNPGQPREQFF. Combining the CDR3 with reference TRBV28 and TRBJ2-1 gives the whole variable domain DVKVTQSSRYLVKRTGEKVFLECVQDMDHENMFWYRQDPGLGLRLIYFSYDVKMKEKGDIPEGYSVSREKKERFSLILESASTNQTSMYLCASNPGQPREQFFGPGTRLTVL.

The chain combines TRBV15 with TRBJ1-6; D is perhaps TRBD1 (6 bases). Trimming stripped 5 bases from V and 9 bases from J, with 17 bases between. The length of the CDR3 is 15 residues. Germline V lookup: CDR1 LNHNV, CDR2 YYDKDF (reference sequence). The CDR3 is CATSLSETGGSPLHF. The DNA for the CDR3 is TGTGCCACCAGCCTTTCTGAGACAGGTGGTTCACCCCTCCACTTT.

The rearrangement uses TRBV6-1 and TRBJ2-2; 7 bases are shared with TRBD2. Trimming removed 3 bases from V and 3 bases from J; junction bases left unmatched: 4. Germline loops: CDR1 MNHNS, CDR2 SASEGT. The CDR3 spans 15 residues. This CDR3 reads CASSEERGHTGELFF. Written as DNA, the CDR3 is TGTGCCAGCAGTGAGGAGCGGGGCCACACCGGGGAGCTGTTTTTT.

The CDR3 sequence: CASSADRDTEAFF. The CDR3 region has the DNA TGCGCCAGCAGCGCCGACAGGGACACTGAAGCTTTCTTT. The rearrangement joins TRBV5-1 to TRBJ1-1; 7 bases match TRBD1. The germline gives CDR1 SGHRS, CDR2 YFSETQ. CDR3 length: 13 amino acids. The junction had 3 bases not matched to a gene; V was cut back by 4 bases and J by 3 bases.

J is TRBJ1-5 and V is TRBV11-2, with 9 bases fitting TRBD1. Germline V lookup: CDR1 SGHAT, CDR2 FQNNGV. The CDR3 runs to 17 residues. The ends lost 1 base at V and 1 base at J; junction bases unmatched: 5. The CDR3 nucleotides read TGTGCCAGCAGCTTAGTGGGGACAGGGAAGAGCAATCAGCCCCAGCATTTT. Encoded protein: CASSLVGTGKSNQPQHF.

CDR3 nucleotides: TGTGCCAGCAGCTTACTAGTTGATAGTGAGCAGTTCTTC. Its translation is CASSLLVDSEQFF. The rearrangement uses TRBV7-2 and TRBJ2-1; D is ambiguous. The CDR3 is made up of 13 amino acids. The germline gives CDR1 SGHTA, CDR2 FQGNSA. V gave up 2 bases and J gave up 9 bases, with 11 bases separating them.